These T cell receptor beta chains were read from a single sample in a study of regulatory T cells in long-lasting Graves disease. TCRdb recomputed calls from the multiplex PCR reads with MiXCR, one row per CDR3 protein. The sample lists a few hundred thousand distinct CDR3 sequences, around 16% occurring once. The same data also contributed to another study, on T cells in Graves' hyperthyroidism and ophthalmopathy.

The input for sequencing was peripheral blood mononuclear cells (PBMCs), taken at new diagnosis, from a patient treated with antithyroid drugs. These receptors originate from a woman between 40 and 50 years old with Graves disease. Each CDR3 is given with its conserved first and last residue. The D gene is left open where the match is weak. Size tells how often a clone was seen (once, few, many) or the class of an expanded clone, and some rows leave it out.

>TRBV28|many|TRBJ1-5|NA
CASSLAQSNQPQHF
TGTGCCAGCAGTTTAGCGCAGAGCAATCAGCCCCAGCATTTT
>TRBV20-1|many|TRBJ1-1|NA
CSARPGLGGTEAFF
TGCAGTGCTAGACCAGGGTTGGGGGGCACTGAAGCTTTCTTT
>TRBV6-2/TRBV6-3|many|TRBJ2-5|NA
CASSWGEGYQETQYF
TGTGCCAGCAGTTGGGGTGAAGGATACCAAGAGACCCAGTACTTC
>TRBV28|many|TRBJ2-1|NA
CASSYKGGTPYNEQFF
TGTGCCAGCAGTTACAAAGGCGGGACTCCCTACAATGAGCAGTTCTTC
>TRBV5-4|few|TRBJ2-5|NA
CASSLGREEETQYF
TGTGCCAGCAGCTTGGGCAGGGAGGAAGAGACCCAGTACTTC
>TRBV11-2|NA|TRBJ1-5|NA
CASSFDPTPYSNQPQHF
TGTGCCAGCAGTTTTGACCCGACACCTTATAGCAATCAGCCCCAGCATTTT
>TRBV15|NA|TRBJ1-2|TRBD1
CATAGRRGDYGYTF
TGTGCCACCGCTGGGCGCAGGGGGGACTATGGCTACACCTTC
>TRBV12-3/TRBV12-4|many|TRBJ2-1|NA
CASRPDPYNEQFF
TGTGCCAGCAGGCCCGACCCCTACAATGAGCAGTTCTTC
>TRBV6-1|NA|TRBJ2-7|TRBD1
CASSLGQGMNYEQYF
TGTGCCAGCAGTCTAGGACAGGGGATGAACTACGAGCAGTACTTC
>TRBV30|many|TRBJ2-1|TRBD2
CAWSRASGLNEQFF
TGTGCCTGGAGTAGGGCTAGCGGGCTCAATGAGCAGTTCTTC
>TRBV9|few|TRBJ2-3|NA
CASSVSRQATDTQYF
TGTGCCAGCAGCGTTTCCCGACAGGCCACAGATACGCAGTATTTT
>TRBV11-3|many|TRBJ2-1|NA
CASSYQGAESYNEQFF
TGTGCCAGCAGCTACCAGGGAGCGGAATCCTACAATGAGCAGTTCTTC
>TRBV11-3|many|TRBJ2-3|NA
CASSLERTDTQYF
TGTGCCAGCAGCCTAGAGAGGACAGATACGCAGTATTTT
>TRBV28|many|TRBJ1-2|NA
CASSFGRHYGYTF
TGTGCCAGCAGTTTTGGGCGGCACTATGGCTACACCTTC
>TRBV11-2|many|TRBJ2-7|NA
CASSLDWVTYEQYF
TGTGCCAGCAGCTTAGACTGGGTAACCTACGAGCAGTACTTC
>TRBV10-3|many|TRBJ2-7|TRBD1
CAIKAGTGDEQYF
TGTGCCATCAAAGCCGGGACAGGGGACGAGCAGTACTTC
>TRBV12-3/TRBV12-4|NA|TRBJ2-1|NA
CASSFPLAPNEQFF
TGTGCCAGCAGTTTTCCCCTAGCCCCTAATGAGCAGTTCTTC
>TRBV3-2|NA|TRBJ2-7|NA
CASSQELAGRGGTVDSHEQYF
TGTGCCAGCAGCCAAGAACTAGCGGGAAGGGGGGGAACGGTTGATTCCCACGAGCAGTACTTC
>TRBV28|NA|TRBJ2-7|NA
CASSFGRGASYEQYF
TGTGCCAGCAGTTTCGGTCGTGGGGCCTCCTACGAGCAGTACTTC
>TRBV28|many|TRBJ2-7|TRBD2
CASMRETSYEQYF
TGTGCCAGCATGCGGGAGACCTCCTACGAGCAGTACTTC
>TRBV19|many|TRBJ2-5|NA
CASSSGGPAETQYF
TGTGCCAGTAGTTCGGGCGGTCCTGCAGAGACCCAGTACTTC
>TRBV6-1|NA|TRBJ2-5|TRBD1
CASGLWDRSLETQYF
TGTGCCAGCGGCTTATGGGACAGAAGTTTGGAGACCCAGTACTTC
>TRBV20-1|few|TRBJ2-3|TRBD2
CSANPAGTVADTQYF
TGCAGTGCTAACCCAGCGGGGACCGTCGCAGATACGCAGTATTTT
>TRBV30|many|TRBJ2-5|NA
CASDSNQETQYF
TGTGCCAGCGACAGTAACCAAGAGACCCAGTACTTC
>TRBV11-2|many|TRBJ2-7|TRBD1
CASSLDRWDRGTYEQYF
TGTGCCAGCAGCTTAGATCGTTGGGACAGGGGGACCTACGAGCAGTACTTC
>TRBV20-1|many|TRBJ1-1|NA
CSARAGTANTEAFF
TGCAGTGCTAGGGCCGGGACTGCGAACACTGAAGCTTTCTTT
>TRBV11-3|many|TRBJ1-1|TRBD1
CASSPTGTGLTEAFF
TGTGCCAGCAGCCCTACCGGGACAGGGTTAACTGAAGCTTTCTTT
>TRBV6-2/TRBV6-3|NA|TRBJ2-3|TRBD2
CASTELAGVDTRYF
TGTGCCAGCACCGAACTAGCGGGAGTGGATACGCGGTATTTT
>TRBV11-3|NA|TRBJ2-7|NA
CASSPGASSYEQYF
TGTGCCAGCAGCCCTGGGGCTAGCTCCTACGAGCAGTACTTC
>TRBV28|many|TRBJ2-7|TRBD1
CASSSGQGKSPFSYEQYF
TGTGCCAGCAGTTCAGGACAGGGAAAGAGTCCATTCTCCTACGAGCAGTACTTC
>TRBV20-1|few|TRBJ2-7|TRBD2
CSARAYGLAGVGEQYF
TGCAGTGCTAGAGCCTACGGACTAGCCGGGGTGGGGGAGCAGTACTTC
>TRBV11-3|many|TRBJ2-7|NA
CASSLGLLVYEQYF
TGTGCCAGCAGCTTGGGGTTGTTGGTGTACGAGCAGTACTTC
>TRBV12-5|many|TRBJ2-5|NA
CASSGGAGRQETQYF
TGTGCTAGTTCGGGCGGGGCCGGGAGACAAGAGACCCAGTACTTC
>TRBV20-1|NA|TRBJ2-1|NA
CSARDLRRAPPHEQFF
TGCAGTGCTAGAGATCTCCGCCGGGCCCCACCTCATGAGCAGTTCTTC
>TRBV24-1|NA|TRBJ2-3|TRBD1
CATSDLIGTGTDTQYF
TGTGCCACCAGTGATTTGATAGGGACAGGCACAGATACGCAGTATTTT
>TRBV19|few|TRBJ2-1|TRBD2
CASSILAEAHNEQFF
TGTGCCAGTAGTATACTAGCGGAAGCTCACAATGAGCAGTTCTTC
>TRBV24-1|once|TRBJ1-5|NA
CATSDEGSGQPQHF
TGTGCCACCAGTGATGAGGGGTCGGGTCAGCCCCAGCATTTT
>TRBV11-2|many|TRBJ2-4|TRBD1
CASSLGTGGRMYIQYF
TGTGCCAGCAGCTTGGGGACAGGGGGCAGAATGTACATTCAGTACTTC
>TRBV5-5|many|TRBJ2-4|TRBD2
CASSSGTSGRHIQYF
TGTGCCAGCAGCTCAGGGACTAGCGGGAGACACATTCAGTACTTC
>TRBV27|many|TRBJ2-1|NA
CASSLWATSSYNEQFF
TGTGCCAGCAGTTTATGGGCCACCAGCTCCTACAATGAGCAGTTCTTC
>TRBV12-3/TRBV12-4|once|TRBJ1-2|NA
CSSSPPLGTGNYGCTF
NA
>TRBV28|many|TRBJ1-1|NA
CASSRWGEMDTEAFF
TGTGCCAGCAGTCGGTGGGGTGAAATGGACACTGAAGCTTTCTTT
>TRBV28|many|TRBJ1-4|NA
CASSLRGVNEKLFF
TGTGCCAGCAGTTTGCGGGGGGTAAATGAAAAACTGTTTTTT
>TRBV11-2|few|TRBJ2-7|NA
CASSLSIGQGLSRVYEQYF
TGTGCCAGCAGCTTAAGTATCGGGCAGGGCCTCTCAAGGGTCTACGAGCAGTACTTC
>TRBV10-2|NA|TRBJ1-2|NA
CASRVQNYGYTF
TGCGCCAGCAGGGTACAGAACTATGGCTACACCTTC
>TRBV12-3/TRBV12-4|many|TRBJ2-5|NA
CASSFQRSGETQYF
TGTGCCAGCAGTTTTCAAAGATCGGGGGAGACCCAGTACTTC
>TRBV5-1|NA|TRBJ2-2|TRBD1
CASSIGQGGTGELFF
TGCGCCAGCAGCATTGGACAGGGAGGCACCGGGGAGCTGTTTTTT
>TRBV7-9|NA|TRBJ2-2|TRBD2
CASSGSRGSAVTGELFF
TGTGCCAGCAGCGGGTCGCGGGGGAGTGCCGTAACCGGGGAGCTGTTTTTT